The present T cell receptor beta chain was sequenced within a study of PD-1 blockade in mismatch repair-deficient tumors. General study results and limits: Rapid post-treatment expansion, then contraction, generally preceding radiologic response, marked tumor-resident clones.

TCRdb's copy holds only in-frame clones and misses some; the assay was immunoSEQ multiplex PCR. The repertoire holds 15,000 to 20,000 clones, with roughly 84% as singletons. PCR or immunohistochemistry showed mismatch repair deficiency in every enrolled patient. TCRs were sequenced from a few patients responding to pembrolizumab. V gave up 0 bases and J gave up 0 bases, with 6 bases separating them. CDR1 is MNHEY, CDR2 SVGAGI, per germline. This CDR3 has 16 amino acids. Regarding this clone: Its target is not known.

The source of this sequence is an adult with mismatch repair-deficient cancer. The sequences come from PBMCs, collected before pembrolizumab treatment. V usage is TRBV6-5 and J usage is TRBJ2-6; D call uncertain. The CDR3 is CASSYSYGSGANVLTF. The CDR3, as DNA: TGTGCCAGCAGTTACTCTTACGGCTCTGGGGCCAACGTCCTGACTTTC.